This TCR beta chain was captured in a study of blood T cell repertoires in COVID-19. The germline V gene encodes CDR1 MGHRA and CDR2 YSYEKL. V lost 2 bases and J lost 2, with 13 bases in between. The CDR3 covers 16 residues. Original data processing: Amplification with reference gene primers provided the estimates of nucleated cell counts. Libraries were prepared by immunoSEQ multiplex PCR; TCRdb keeps only in-frame clonotypes and omits some of them. V and J calls and clone size are copied from that table; D and trimming were computed from the DNA. The sample has 250,000 to 300,000 clones, roughly 88% seen once.

The rearrangement links TRBV4-1 to TRBJ1-3; D might be TRBD1 (6 bases). Input material: PBMCs or T cells enriched from blood (not recorded which). The sequence was obtained from a woman in her thirties or forties with acute COVID-19. CDR3 sequence reads: CASSQSSGTTGNTIYF. DNA of the CDR3: TGCGCCAGCAGCCAATCCTCCGGGACAACTGGAAACACCATATATTTT.